This TCR beta chain was identified during a study of spatial heterogeneity in lung cancer. For the study at large: Consistently, beta-chain sequences turned up in larger numbers than alpha-chain sequences did.

TCRdb re-derived calls from the 5' RACE reads in MiXCR, one entry per CDR3 protein. The data show over 8,500 distinct CDR3 sequences, 13% to 15% seen once. The germline V gene has CDR1 DFQATT and CDR2 SNEGSKA (reference sequence). The V gene lost 3 bases and the J gene lost 4 bases, with 5 bases spanning the gap. The CDR3 is 11 amino acids. Study results and limitations: Expanded intratumoral alpha and beta TCR counts tracked tumor mutation counts.

Time point: sample taken at primary tumor resection. The donors comprised 60 to 80 untreated early-stage non-small cell lung cancer patients. In each case, whole RNA from tumor, nontumor lung or frozen PBMC was sequenced unsorted. This clonotype came up many times. What it binds is not known. Found in a library prepared for alpha chains, this beta chain is an off-target read, and its abundance has little meaning. The sequenced sample was lung tumor tissue, obtained at surgery. The V and J genes are TRBV20-1 and TRBJ2-3; the D is unclear. The clonotype comes from a male donor with early-stage non-small cell lung cancer. The CDR3 loop reads CSASMSDTQYF. DNA for the CDR3: TGCAGTGCTAGTATGTCAGATACGCAGTATTTT.